What follows are 27 T cell receptor beta chains derived from one specimen sequenced in a study of T cell responses to AZD1222 COVID-19 vaccine. Using immunoSEQ multiplex PCR, the repertoire was profiled, and TCRdb retains in-frame clones only, with some absent. Among under 150,000 clones, over 85% were seen once, and the ten largest hold 0.9% to 1.3%. The sample in question was peripheral blood, obtained 28 days after the second AZD1222 dose. All receptors derive from an adult who received the AZD1222 COVID-19 vaccine.

The V gene is TRBV29-1, the J gene TRBJ2-1; D gene unclear. CDR3 size: 13 residues. The V end was cut by 4 bases, the J end by 3 bases, with 10 bases between. CDR1 and CDR2 from the germline V gene are SQVTM and ANQGSEA. CDR3 loop: CSVVYQVYNEQFF. CDR3 DNA sequence: TGCAGCGTTGTGTACCAGGTCTACAATGAGCAGTTCTTC.

The chain is built from TRBV11-3 and TRBJ2-5, with unresolved D. CDR1 is SGHNT and CDR2 is YENEEA in the germline V gene. The ends were cut back, 3 bases at V and 5 bases at J, with 10 bases in the middle. This CDR3 spans 13 amino acids. The DNA of the CDR3 is TGTGCCAGCAGCTTTGGAGATGCGGAGACCCAGTACTTC. Its protein product is CASSFGDAETQYF.

This sequence joins TRBV6-2 or TRBV6-3 and TRBJ2-3; 8 nucleotides line up with TRBD2. V shed 4 bases, J shed 5 bases, and the junction held 17 bases outside the gene matches. Germline lookup yields CDR1 MNHEY and CDR2 SVGEGT. This CDR3 spans 18 amino acids. The CDR3 sequence: CASSLPQSLAGSGDTQYF. CDR3 sequence (DNA): TGTGCCAGCAGTTTACCCCAGAGCCTAGCGGGTTCGGGAGATACGCAGTATTTT.

This chain uses TRBV18 with TRBJ2-7, with no clear D. The V end was cut by 3 bases, the J end by 2 bases, with 17 bases between. Germline V gives CDR1 KGHSH, CDR2 LQKENI. This CDR3 has 16 residues. CDR3 sequence: CASSPMAFGSAYEQYF. CDR3 nucleotide sequence: TGTGCCAGCTCACCTATGGCTTTTGGGTCAGCCTACGAGCAGTACTTC.

The chain has TRBV5-4 and TRBJ1-3; 7 bases map to TRBD1. V shed 10 bases, J shed 4 bases, and the junction held 8 bases outside the gene matches. The CDR3 is made up of 13 amino acids. Germline CDR1 is SGHNT and CDR2 is YYREEE (reference sequence). The CDR3 DNA reads TGTGCCTTCGAGAGGGGGCAAGGAAACACCATATATTTT. Translating gives CAFERGQGNTIYF.

The chain employs TRBV7-9 and TRBJ2-5; 9 bases fit TRBD2. The CDR3 extends over 18 amino acids. Germline V gene sequence: CDR1 SEHNR, CDR2 FQNEAQ (reference sequence). Losses at the gene ends were 3 bases for V and 4 bases for J; bases not matched to a gene: 15. The CDR3 sequence: CASSLEWGNSGRGETQYF. CDR3 DNA sequence: TGTGCCAGCAGCTTGGAGTGGGGTAATAGCGGGAGAGGAGAGACCCAGTACTTC.

The chain uses TRBV10-3 and TRBJ2-1, with 8 bases identical to TRBD2. CDR3 length: 14 amino acids. Unmatched junction bases numbered 6, after V lost 6 bases and J lost 5 bases. Germline V gene data show CDR1 as ENHRY and CDR2 as SYGVKD. CDR3 sequence (DNA): TGTGCCATCAGGACGGGACTAGGGGACAATGAGCAGTTCTTC. It encodes CAIRTGLGDNEQFF.

This chain links TRBV2 with TRBJ1-2; D is unclear. Trimming left V 3 bases short and J 5 bases short, with 16 bases between. The CDR3 is made up of 15 amino acids. From germline, CDR1 is SNHLY and CDR2 FYNNEI. The CDR3 region has the DNA TGTGCCAGCAGTGACGGCCCACGCTCGGGGTATGGCTACACCTTC. Amino acid sequence: CASSDGPRSGYGYTF.

This chain connects TRBV30 to TRBJ1-2, with D unclear. Trimming took off 2 bases at V and 4 bases at J, with 8 bases between the two ends. Per germline, CDR1 GTSNPN and CDR2 SVGIG (reference sequence). This CDR3 comprises 12 residues. The CDR3 loop is CAWSPSRYGYTF. CDR3 nucleotides: TGTGCCTGGAGTCCCTCGCGCTATGGCTACACCTTC.

This sequence joins TRBV15 and TRBJ1-4; tentative D call: TRBD1 (6 bases). V lost 3 bases to trimming and J lost 2 bases, with 13 bases between them. The germline CDR1 and CDR2 sequences are LNHNV and YYDKDF (reference sequence). This CDR3 spans 16 amino acids. Here the CDR3 reads CATSSRGARTNEKLFF. DNA for the CDR3: TGTGCCACCAGCAGTAGGGGGGCGCGGACTAATGAAAAACTGTTTTTT.

The chain has TRBV10-3 and TRBJ1-4; 7 bases line up with TRBD1. CDR1 and CDR2 (germline): ENHRY, SYGVKD. This CDR3 spans 13 amino acids. V gave up 7 bases and J gave up 5 bases; unmatched junction bases: 4. The CDR3 sequence is CAIKGADNEKLFF. CDR3 sequence (DNA): TGTGCCATCAAGGGGGCCGACAATGAAAAACTGTTTTTT.

The chain employs TRBV11-1 and TRBJ2-5, with 12 bases identical to TRBD1. The CDR3 covers 15 residues. Germline trimming cut 5 bases from V and 7 bases from J; bases unmatched to any gene: 8. Germline CDR1 and CDR2: SGHAT and FQDESV (reference sequence). The CDR3 region has the DNA TGTGCCAGCAGCCACGGGACAGGGGGCCTTGGGACCCAGTACTTC. Its translation is CASSHGTGGLGTQYF.

This clone was seen once. The V and J genes are TRBV19 and TRBJ1-5; TRBD1 might be the D (5 bases). There are 16 residues in the CDR3. V was shortened by 6 bases and J by 2 bases, with 17 bases between the two germline ends. Per the germline V gene, CDR1 is LNHDA and CDR2 is SQIVND (reference sequence). The CDR3 region has the DNA TGTGCCAGTAGCCCCCGCGGGGGGGATGGCAATCAGCCCCAGCATTTT. It translates to CASSPRGGDGNQPQHF.

The chain employs TRBV6-2 or TRBV6-3 and TRBJ1-1; D is undetermined. Germline V gene lookup returns CDR1 MNHEY and CDR2 SVGEGT. The V end was cut by 0 bases, the J end by 7 bases, with 6 bases between. The CDR3 contains 12 residues. The DNA for the CDR3 is TGTGCCAGCAGTTACTCGGTTGGTGAAGCTTTCTTT. It is translated as CASSYSVGEAFF.

The chain employs TRBV11-2 and TRBJ2-5; TRBD1 might be the D (6 bases). This CDR3 is built from 17 residues. From germline, CDR1 is SGHAT and CDR2 FQNNGV. The V and J ends lost 3 bases and 4 bases respectively, with 21 bases between them. The DNA for the CDR3 is TGTGCCAGCAGCTTTGGCACCAGGGGTCTCACCGTAGAGACCCAGTACTTC. Residues: CASSFGTRGLTVETQYF.

The chain recombines TRBV5-1 with TRBJ2-2; tentative D call: TRBD2 (5 bases). Trimming shortened V by 3 bases and J by 7 bases, and 16 bases separated the two germline ends. The CDR3 consists of 15 residues. Germline V gene lookup returns CDR1 SGHRS and CDR2 YFSETQ. DNA for the CDR3: TGCGCCAGCAGCTCGAAGGCGGGTCTGGACGGGGAGCTGTTTTTT. The encoded protein is CASSSKAGLDGELFF.

The rearrangement uses TRBV4-3 and TRBJ1-4; TRBD1 is a possible D gene (5 bases). With 3 bases removed from V and 4 bases from J, the gap between germline ends came to 15 bases. The germline V gene encodes CDR1 LGHNA and CDR2 YSLEER. The CDR3 spans 16 residues. CDR3 sequence: CASSQGLGNFNEKLFF. CDR3 coding DNA: TGCGCCAGCAGCCAGGGGCTAGGGAATTTTAATGAAAAACTGTTTTTT.

The V and J genes are TRBV9 and TRBJ1-1, with D possibly being TRBD1 (5 bases). Trimming took 4 bases from V and 7 from J, leaving 14 bases between them. Germline V lookup: CDR1 SGDLS, CDR2 YYNGEE. This CDR3 is 13 amino acids long. The CDR3 protein is CASSPPGGGEAFF. The CDR3 DNA reads as TGTGCCAGCAGCCCCCCTGGGGGGGGTGAAGCTTTCTTT.

The genes are TRBV7-8 and TRBJ2-5, with a tentative D call TRBD2 (6 bases). The CDR3 is 15 residues long. V was trimmed by 0 bases and J by 2 bases, leaving 10 bases between them. The germline V gene has CDR1 SGHVS and CDR2 FQNEAQ. Written as DNA, the CDR3 is TGTGCCAGCAGCTTAGCGTCTGGGAGGCAAGAGACCCAGTACTTC. As protein: CASSLASGRQETQYF.

The V and J genes are TRBV24-1 and TRBJ1-5; no clear D gene. This CDR3 has 12 residues. In germline, CDR1 is KGHDR, CDR2 SFDVKD. Trimming left V 9 bases short and J 6 bases short, with 11 bases between. CDR3 bases: TGTGCCACCCGGAGGTTGTGTCAGCCCCAGCATTTT. Translated, it gives CATRRLCQPQHF.

The rearrangement joins TRBV25-1 to TRBJ1-6; D is undetermined. CDR1 and CDR2 from the germline V gene are MGHDK and SYGVNS. The CDR3 sequence is 15 residues long. Trimming pared 0 bases from V and 7 bases from J, leaving 10 bases between. In nucleotides, the CDR3 is TGTGCCAGCAGTGAATACAAGGAGTACAATTCACCCCTCCACTTT. Translating it yields CASSEYKEYNSPLHF.

The chain has TRBV20-1 and TRBJ1-2, with D perhaps TRBD1 (5 bases). Germline-derived CDR1 and CDR2 are DFQATT and SNEGSKA (reference sequence). V dropped 0 bases and J dropped 8 bases, with 7 bases sitting between them. The length of the CDR3 is 11 residues. The CDR3 sequence is CSARDPGGYTF. The CDR3 DNA reads as TGCAGTGCTAGAGATCCAGGGGGCTACACCTTC.

The chain employs TRBV7-9 and TRBJ1-3; tentatively, D is TRBD1 (6 bases). Trimming left V 6 bases short and J 0 bases short, with 18 bases between. Germline V gives CDR1 SEHNR, CDR2 FQNEAQ (reference sequence). The CDR3 is 17 amino acids. CDR3 residues: CASRGETGGISGNTIYF. CDR3 DNA: TGTGCCAGCAGGGGCGAGACAGGTGGGATCTCTGGAAACACCATATATTTT.

The rearrangement uses TRBV27 and TRBJ2-5, with 7 positions matching TRBD2. The CDR3 totals 16 residues. CDR1 is MNHEY and CDR2 is SMNVEV in the germline V gene (reference sequence). With V trimmed by 3 bases and J by 5 bases, 12 bases remained unmatched. As DNA, the CDR3 is TGTGCCAGCAGTTTTGTCAGCGGGGCCATTCCGGAGACCCAGTACTTC. Its translation is CASSFVSGAIPETQYF.

The chain joins TRBV15 to TRBJ2-5; 9 positions agree with TRBD1. The CDR3 totals 13 residues. Germline V gene sequence: CDR1 LNHNV, CDR2 YYDKDF (reference sequence). V gave up 5 bases and J gave up 7 bases; unmatched junction bases: 5. CDR3 residues: CATSFGQGTTQYF. The CDR3 DNA reads as TGTGCCACCAGCTTCGGACAGGGGACGACCCAGTACTTC.

The rearrangement links TRBV11-3 to TRBJ2-3; no clear D gene. From germline, CDR1 is SGHNT and CDR2 YENEEA. The germline V and J ends were trimmed by 8 bases and 2 bases, with 5 bases remaining between them. The length of the CDR3 is 11 residues. The CDR3 sequence: CASRSTDTQYF. The CDR3 nucleotides are TGTGCCAGCCGGTCCACAGATACGCAGTATTTT.

The chain joins TRBV7-2 to TRBJ2-5; TRBD2 is a possible D gene (5 bases). The CDR3 is 16 amino acids. In germline, CDR1 is SGHTA, CDR2 FQGNSA. Trimming shortened V by 4 bases and J by 0 bases, and 15 bases separated the two germline ends. CDR3 in amino acids: CASSWARVRDQETQYF. The CDR3 DNA sequence: TGTGCCAGCAGCTGGGCTAGGGTGCGGGACCAAGAGACCCAGTACTTC.